These T cell receptor beta chains were read from a single sample in a study of OX40 agonist ivuxolimab in advanced cancers. Here immunoSEQ multiplex PCR was the method, and the copy in TCRdb shows in-frame clones only, minus some. The data hold 27,000 or so clones, with just over 85% observed a single time. Sequenced here: CD4+ or CD8+ T cells sorted from blood, sampled in a trial of the OX40 agonist ivuxolimab. These receptors were collected from an adult with an advanced solid tumor such as melanoma, head and neck, liver or kidney cancer. Each CDR3 is given with its conserved first and last residue. D genes are given only for firm matches. Size is stated for part of the rows, as once, few or many counts, or as a class when the clone is expanded.

CDR3nt: TGTGCCAGCAGTGAGTGGCGGGACACCGGGGAGCTGTTTTTT; CDR3aa: CASSEWRDTGELFF; j_gene: TRBJ2-2; v_gene: TRBV2; d_gene: -; abundance: -
CDR3nt: TGTGCCAGTAGAGTATATGGGGGTTTCGGTGAGCAGTTCTTC; CDR3aa: CASRVYGGFGEQFF; j_gene: TRBJ2-1; v_gene: TRBV19; d_gene: -; abundance: -
CDR3nt: TGTGCCAGTAGTATAGACGGAGGGAGCTCCTACAATGAGCAGTTCTTC; CDR3aa: CASSIDGGSSYNEQFF; j_gene: TRBJ2-1; v_gene: TRBV19; d_gene: -; abundance: medium-sized
CDR3nt: TGTGCCAGCAGTGAAGGGGGATTCTCACCCCTCCACTTT; CDR3aa: CASSEGGFSPLHF; j_gene: TRBJ1-6; v_gene: TRBV6-5; d_gene: -; abundance: -
CDR3nt: TGTGCCAGCAGCTTAGTGGGTGATGAGACCCATGAGCAGTTCTTC; CDR3aa: CASSLVGDETHEQFF; j_gene: TRBJ2-1; v_gene: TRBV7-2; d_gene: -; abundance: -
CDR3nt: TGTGCTAGTGGCACGGGACTAGCTTCCTACGAGCAGTACTTC; CDR3aa: CASGTGLASYEQYF; j_gene: TRBJ2-7; v_gene: TRBV12-5; d_gene: TRBD2; abundance: -
CDR3nt: TGTGCCAGCAGCTTAGGACAGGGGGCTAGCACTGAGCAGTTCTTC; CDR3aa: CASSLGQGASTEQFF; j_gene: TRBJ2-1; v_gene: TRBV7-9; d_gene: TRBD1; abundance: -
CDR3nt: TGTGCCAGCACGGGGACCGGGATGGCTGAAGCTTTCTTT; CDR3aa: CASTGTGMAEAFF; j_gene: TRBJ1-1; v_gene: TRBV11-2; d_gene: -; abundance: few
CDR3nt: TGTGCCAGCAGCCCTCGGGTGGGGGGCCTCGAGCAGTACTTC; CDR3aa: CASSPRVGGLEQYF; j_gene: TRBJ2-7; v_gene: TRBV7-6; d_gene: -; abundance: once
CDR3nt: TGTGCCAGCAGCTTAGGTGCGGGCGCTGAGCAGTTCTTC; CDR3aa: CASSLGAGAEQFF; j_gene: TRBJ2-1; v_gene: TRBV11-3; d_gene: -; abundance: -
CDR3nt: TGTGCCATCAGTGGGGGGACTAGCGGGAAACAGCCCTACGAGCAGTACTTC; CDR3aa: CAISGGTSGKQPYEQYF; j_gene: TRBJ2-7; v_gene: TRBV10-3; d_gene: TRBD2; abundance: medium-sized
CDR3nt: TGTGCCAGCAGCTTAGATGGCTGGGTTTACGAGCAGTACTTC; CDR3aa: CASSLDGWVYEQYF; j_gene: TRBJ2-7; v_gene: TRBV13; d_gene: -; abundance: -
CDR3nt: TGCGCCAGCAGCTTGGTCGCGGGAGGTTATAGGAATGAGCAGTTCTTC; CDR3aa: CASSLVAGGYRNEQFF; j_gene: TRBJ2-1; v_gene: TRBV5-1; d_gene: TRBD2; abundance: -
CDR3nt: TGTGCCAGCAGCTTGGCAGGGGGCGAGCAGTACTTC; CDR3aa: CASSLAGGEQYF; j_gene: TRBJ2-7; v_gene: TRBV7-3; d_gene: TRBD1; abundance: -
CDR3nt: TGTGCCAGTAGTATAGATGGGGGCACTGAAGCTTTCTTT; CDR3aa: CASSIDGGTEAFF; j_gene: TRBJ1-1; v_gene: TRBV19; d_gene: -; abundance: -
CDR3nt: TGTGCCAGCAGTGAAGCGCAAACGAGCTCCTATAATTCACCCCTCCACTTT; CDR3aa: CASSEAQTSSYNSPLHF; j_gene: TRBJ1-6; v_gene: TRBV2; d_gene: -; abundance: medium-sized
CDR3nt: TGTGCCAGCAGCCAAGATCCCGGGACAGGGACATACGAGCAGTACTTC; CDR3aa: CASSQDPGTGTYEQYF; j_gene: TRBJ2-7; v_gene: TRBV14; d_gene: TRBD1; abundance: -
CDR3nt: TGTGCCAGCAGTTTTGTAGGGTCGGATACGCAGTATTTT; CDR3aa: CASSFVGSDTQYF; j_gene: TRBJ2-3; v_gene: TRBV28; d_gene: -; abundance: -
CDR3nt: TGTGCCAGTAGTATTCTGGCAGATCAAGAGACCCAGTACTTC; CDR3aa: CASSILADQETQYF; j_gene: TRBJ2-5; v_gene: TRBV19; d_gene: -; abundance: -
CDR3nt: TGTGCCAGCAGCCCTTACGGACAGGGCAACACTGAAGCTTTCTTT; CDR3aa: CASSPYGQGNTEAFF; j_gene: TRBJ1-1; v_gene: TRBV11-1; d_gene: TRBD1; abundance: -
CDR3nt: TGTGCCAGCAGCGGGTTCGGTAATACTGAAGCTTTCTTT; CDR3aa: CASSGFGNTEAFF; j_gene: TRBJ1-1; v_gene: TRBV7-6; d_gene: -; abundance: -
CDR3nt: TGTGCCAGCAGCCCAGACAGGGACAAGCAGTACTTC; CDR3aa: CASSPDRDKQYF; j_gene: TRBJ2-7; v_gene: TRBV7-9; d_gene: TRBD1; abundance: -
CDR3nt: TGTGCCAGCAGTTTAGGGGACAGATACAATGAGCAGTTCTTC; CDR3aa: CASSLGDRYNEQFF; j_gene: TRBJ2-1; v_gene: TRBV28; d_gene: TRBD1; abundance: once
CDR3nt: TGTGCCAGCAGCGATAGTCTGGGACAGGGATACAATGAGCAGTTCTTC; CDR3aa: CASSDSLGQGYNEQFF; j_gene: TRBJ2-1; v_gene: TRBV28; d_gene: TRBD1; abundance: -
CDR3nt: TGTGCCAGCAGTTTATCTGGGGCCAACGTCCTGACTTTC; CDR3aa: CASSLSGANVLTF; j_gene: TRBJ2-6; v_gene: TRBV27; d_gene: -; abundance: -
CDR3nt: TGTGCCAGCTCACCACCAGGACAGGGGGCGAACACCATATATTTT; CDR3aa: CASSPPGQGANTIYF; j_gene: TRBJ1-3; v_gene: TRBV18; d_gene: TRBD1; abundance: -
CDR3nt: TGTGCCAGCAGTCCCCGTGGAGGGAGCGGGGAGCTGTTTTTT; CDR3aa: CASSPRGGSGELFF; j_gene: TRBJ2-2; v_gene: TRBV27; d_gene: -; abundance: -
CDR3nt: TGTGCCTGGAGTGTGGGGGGACTGTCCGAGCAGTACTTC; CDR3aa: CAWSVGGLSEQYF; j_gene: TRBJ2-7; v_gene: TRBV30; d_gene: -; abundance: -
CDR3nt: TGTGCCAGCATGACCAGGGGGGGGTACGAGCAGTACTTC; CDR3aa: CASMTRGGYEQYF; j_gene: TRBJ2-7; v_gene: TRBV2; d_gene: -; abundance: -
CDR3nt: TGTGCCAGCAGCTCCGAGAACACTGAAGCTTTCTTT; CDR3aa: CASSSENTEAFF; j_gene: TRBJ1-1; v_gene: TRBV11-2; d_gene: -; abundance: -
CDR3nt: TGTGCCAGGGGACATTCTAACACCGGGGAGCTGTTTTTT; CDR3aa: CARGHSNTGELFF; j_gene: TRBJ2-2; v_gene: TRBV2; d_gene: -; abundance: -
CDR3nt: TGCGCCAGCAGTGAGGGGGGACCGACGTACGAGCAGTACTTC; CDR3aa: CASSEGGPTYEQYF; j_gene: TRBJ2-7; v_gene: TRBV10-2; d_gene: -; abundance: -
CDR3nt: TGTGCCAGCAGCCAAGACAGCTATGGCTACACCTTC; CDR3aa: CASSQDSYGYTF; j_gene: TRBJ1-2; v_gene: TRBV14; d_gene: -; abundance: -
CDR3nt: TGTGCCAGCAGACTCGGGGCATCCGGGGGCACCGGGGAGCTGTTTTTT; CDR3aa: CASRLGASGGTGELFF; j_gene: TRBJ2-2; v_gene: TRBV25-1; d_gene: -; abundance: -
CDR3nt: TGTGCCAGCAGCTTAGTGGGAGGGGAAGGAGCTTTCTTT; CDR3aa: CASSLVGGEGAFF; j_gene: TRBJ1-1; v_gene: TRBV7-6; d_gene: -; abundance: -
CDR3nt: TGCGCCAGCAGTGAATACGAGGGGGGATCACTGGGCTACACCTTC; CDR3aa: CASSEYEGGSLGYTF; j_gene: TRBJ1-2; v_gene: TRBV10-2; d_gene: -; abundance: -
CDR3nt: TGTGCCTGGAGCCAATCCGGAAACACCATATATTTT; CDR3aa: CAWSQSGNTIYF; j_gene: TRBJ1-3; v_gene: TRBV30; d_gene: -; abundance: -
CDR3nt: TGTGCCAGCAGCACCAGCGGGGGGTTCACAGATACGCAGTATTTT; CDR3aa: CASSTSGGFTDTQYF; j_gene: TRBJ2-3; v_gene: TRBV11-3; d_gene: TRBD2; abundance: few
CDR3nt: TGTGCCAGCAGCTTGTCTCTGAACACTGAAGCTTTCTTT; CDR3aa: CASSLSLNTEAFF; j_gene: TRBJ1-1; v_gene: TRBV13; d_gene: -; abundance: -
CDR3nt: TGTGCTAGTGGTGAGGGGGTGGTTGGCTACACCTTC; CDR3aa: CASGEGVVGYTF; j_gene: TRBJ1-2; v_gene: TRBV12-5; d_gene: -; abundance: once
CDR3nt: TGCAGCGTTGAGGGACTAGCGCTTGATACGCAGTATTTT; CDR3aa: CSVEGLALDTQYF; j_gene: TRBJ2-3; v_gene: TRBV29-1; d_gene: TRBD2; abundance: -
CDR3nt: TGTGCCAGCAGTGCCTACCTCGGGAATTCACCCCTCCACTTT; CDR3aa: CASSAYLGNSPLHF; j_gene: TRBJ1-6; v_gene: TRBV25-1; d_gene: -; abundance: once
CDR3nt: TGTGCCAGCAGCCCGCTCCCAAAGTCGGGTGGCTACACCTTC; CDR3aa: CASSPLPKSGGYTF; j_gene: TRBJ1-2; v_gene: TRBV14; d_gene: -; abundance: -
CDR3nt: TGTGCCAGCAGCTCCTTGGGGGCCTACGAGCAGTACTTC; CDR3aa: CASSSLGAYEQYF; j_gene: TRBJ2-7; v_gene: TRBV6-5; d_gene: -; abundance: -
CDR3nt: TGTGCCAGCGGTACTGGACTACACTCCTACGAGCAGTACTTC; CDR3aa: CASGTGLHSYEQYF; j_gene: TRBJ2-7; v_gene: TRBV27; d_gene: -; abundance: -
CDR3nt: TGCAGCGTTGAAGATGGGGACAGGGGGCAAGGGAGAGATACGCAGTATTTT; CDR3aa: CSVEDGDRGQGRDTQYF; j_gene: TRBJ2-3; v_gene: TRBV29-1; d_gene: TRBD1; abundance: few
CDR3nt: TGTGCCATCAGTGAGACCGTTTACGAGCAGTACTTC; CDR3aa: CAISETVYEQYF; j_gene: TRBJ2-7; v_gene: TRBV10-3; d_gene: -; abundance: -
CDR3nt: TGTGCCAGCAGCGTAGAAGGGCGGGAGGATAACGATGAGCAGTTCTTC; CDR3aa: CASSVEGREDNDEQFF; j_gene: TRBJ2-1; v_gene: TRBV9; d_gene: TRBD2; abundance: -
CDR3nt: TGTGCCAGCAGTTGGGGGACAGATTATGGCTACACCTTC; CDR3aa: CASSWGTDYGYTF; j_gene: TRBJ1-2; v_gene: TRBV6-5; d_gene: TRBD1; abundance: medium-sized
CDR3nt: TGTGCCAGCGGACCGGGACTGCCATCCTACGAGCAGTACTTC; CDR3aa: CASGPGLPSYEQYF; j_gene: TRBJ2-7; v_gene: TRBV6-5; d_gene: -; abundance: -
CDR3nt: TGCGCCAGCAGCTTGTCAGGGGACAGGGGAAATGAGCAGTTCTTC; CDR3aa: CASSLSGDRGNEQFF; j_gene: TRBJ2-1; v_gene: TRBV5-1; d_gene: TRBD1; abundance: once
CDR3nt: TGTGCCAGCAGCTTAGCCGGGACCCATGAAAAACTGTTTTTT; CDR3aa: CASSLAGTHEKLFF; j_gene: TRBJ1-4; v_gene: TRBV7-9; d_gene: -; abundance: -
CDR3nt: TGTGCCAGCAGTTTTCAAGGGCCAGGGCAGCCCCAGCATTTT; CDR3aa: CASSFQGPGQPQHF; j_gene: TRBJ1-5; v_gene: TRBV27; d_gene: -; abundance: -
CDR3nt: TGTGCTAGCCAACTAGCGGGGACCTACAATGAGCAGTTCTTC; CDR3aa: CASQLAGTYNEQFF; j_gene: TRBJ2-1; v_gene: TRBV12-5; d_gene: TRBD2; abundance: -
CDR3nt: TGTGCCAGCAGTCCGGCCTCGGAGGGGACCACAGATACGCAGTATTTT; CDR3aa: CASSPASEGTTDTQYF; j_gene: TRBJ2-3; v_gene: TRBV27; d_gene: -; abundance: -
CDR3nt: TGTGCCAGCAGCGGACTAGCTGGCTACGAGCAGTACTTC; CDR3aa: CASSGLAGYEQYF; j_gene: TRBJ2-7; v_gene: TRBV5-8; d_gene: TRBD2; abundance: once
CDR3nt: TGTGCCAGCAGCCCGACCGAGGGGGCAGTCTACGAGCAGTACTTC; CDR3aa: CASSPTEGAVYEQYF; j_gene: TRBJ2-7; v_gene: TRBV11-2; d_gene: TRBD1; abundance: -
CDR3nt: TGTGCCTGGAGTTCCCTAAACGGGGGCGAGCAGTACTTC; CDR3aa: CAWSSLNGGEQYF; j_gene: TRBJ2-7; v_gene: TRBV30; d_gene: -; abundance: -
CDR3nt: TGTGCCAGCAGCTTGGGGTGGAACACTGAAGCTTTCTTT; CDR3aa: CASSLGWNTEAFF; j_gene: TRBJ1-1; v_gene: TRBV7-2; d_gene: -; abundance: -
CDR3nt: TGTGCCAGCTCTCCCGGGACGCGGCGGTTGGACACTGAAGCTTTCTTT; CDR3aa: CASSPGTRRLDTEAFF; j_gene: TRBJ1-1; v_gene: TRBV18; d_gene: -; abundance: -